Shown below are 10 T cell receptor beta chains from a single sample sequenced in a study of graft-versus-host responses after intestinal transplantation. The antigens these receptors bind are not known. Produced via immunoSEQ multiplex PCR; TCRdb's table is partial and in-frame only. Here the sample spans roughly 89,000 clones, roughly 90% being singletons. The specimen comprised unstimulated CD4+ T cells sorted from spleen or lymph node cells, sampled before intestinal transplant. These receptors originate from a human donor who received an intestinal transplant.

The CDR3 spells CASKPSGQGRVGYTF. The CDR3 region has the DNA TGTGCCAGCAAACCAAGCGGACAGGGAAGGGTTGGCTACACCTTC. The rearrangement uses TRBV27 and TRBJ1-2, with 8 bases aligning to TRBD1. CDR3 length: 15 residues. CDR1 is MNHEY, CDR2 SMNVEV, per germline (reference sequence). V trimming: 7 bases; J trimming: 7 bases; junction bases outside the gene matches: 14.

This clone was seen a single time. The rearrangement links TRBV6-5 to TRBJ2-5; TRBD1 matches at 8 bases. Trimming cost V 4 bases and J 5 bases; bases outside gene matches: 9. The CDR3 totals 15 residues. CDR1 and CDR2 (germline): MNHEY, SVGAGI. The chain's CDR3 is CASSFWTGNSETQYF. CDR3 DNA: TGTGCCAGCAGTTTTTGGACAGGGAATTCGGAGACCCAGTACTTC.

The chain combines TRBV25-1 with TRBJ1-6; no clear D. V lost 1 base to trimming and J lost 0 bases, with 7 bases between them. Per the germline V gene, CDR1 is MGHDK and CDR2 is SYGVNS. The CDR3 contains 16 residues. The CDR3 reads CASSESGSSYNSPLHF. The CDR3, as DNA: TGTGCCAGCAGTGAATCTGGCAGCTCCTATAATTCACCCCTCCACTTT. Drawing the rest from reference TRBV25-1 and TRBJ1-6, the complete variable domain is EADIYQTPRYLVIGTGKKITLECSQTMGHDKMYWYQQDPGMELHLIHYSYGVNSTEKGDLSSESTVSRIRTEHFPLTLESARPSHTSQYLCASSESGSSYNSPLHFGNGTRLTVT.

The CDR3 spells CASSSPQDQETQYF. The CDR3 DNA reads TGTGCCAGCAGCTCACCACAGGACCAAGAGACCCAGTACTTC. The genes are TRBV5-7 and TRBJ2-5; weak D call: TRBD1 (5 bases). TRBV5-7 belongs to the ORF category, with a function that is uncertain. The length of the CDR3 is 14 residues. Trimming removed 3 bases from V and 0 bases from J, with 9 bases in between.

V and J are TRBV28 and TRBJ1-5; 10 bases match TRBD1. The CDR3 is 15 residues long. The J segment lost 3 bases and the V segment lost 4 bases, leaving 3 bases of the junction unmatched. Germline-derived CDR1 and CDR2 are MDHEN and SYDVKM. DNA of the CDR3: TGTGCCAGCAGTTCAGGGACAGGGGCCAATCAGCCCCAGCATTTT. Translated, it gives CASSSGTGANQPQHF.

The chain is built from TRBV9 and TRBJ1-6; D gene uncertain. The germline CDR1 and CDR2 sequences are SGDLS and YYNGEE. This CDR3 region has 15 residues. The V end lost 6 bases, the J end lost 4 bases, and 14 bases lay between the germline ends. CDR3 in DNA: TGTGCCAGCACACCCGGTGGGGAGTATAATTCACCCCTCCACTTT. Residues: CASTPGGEYNSPLHF.

The CDR3 DNA reads TGTGCCAGCAGAGCTATCAATGAGCAGTTCTTC. Its translation is CASRAINEQFF. The chain is built from TRBV6-1 and TRBJ2-1; D call uncertain. The CDR3 length is 11 residues. Deletions cut 6 bases from V and 6 bases from J, with 6 bases between. CDR1 and CDR2 (germline): MNHNS, SASEGT.

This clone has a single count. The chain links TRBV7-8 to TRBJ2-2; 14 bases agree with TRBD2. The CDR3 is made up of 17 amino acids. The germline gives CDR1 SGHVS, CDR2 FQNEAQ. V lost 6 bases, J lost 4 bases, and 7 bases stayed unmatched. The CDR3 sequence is CASSYGLAGGSTGELFF. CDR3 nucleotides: TGTGCCAGCAGTTACGGACTAGCGGGAGGTAGCACCGGGGAGCTGTTTTTT.

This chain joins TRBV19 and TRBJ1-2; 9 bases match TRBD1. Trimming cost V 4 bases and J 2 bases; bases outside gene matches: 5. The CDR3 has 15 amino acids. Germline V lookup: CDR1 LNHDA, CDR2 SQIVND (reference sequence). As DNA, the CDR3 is TGTGCCAGTAGTACCAGGACAGGGGTAAACTATGGCTACACCTTC. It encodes CASSTRTGVNYGYTF.

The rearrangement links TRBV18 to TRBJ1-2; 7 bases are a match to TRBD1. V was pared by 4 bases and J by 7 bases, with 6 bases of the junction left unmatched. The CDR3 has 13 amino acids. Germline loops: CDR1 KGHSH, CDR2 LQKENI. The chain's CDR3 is CASSRRGLRGYTF. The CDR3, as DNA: TGTGCCAGCTCACGAAGGGGGCTTCGTGGCTACACCTTC.